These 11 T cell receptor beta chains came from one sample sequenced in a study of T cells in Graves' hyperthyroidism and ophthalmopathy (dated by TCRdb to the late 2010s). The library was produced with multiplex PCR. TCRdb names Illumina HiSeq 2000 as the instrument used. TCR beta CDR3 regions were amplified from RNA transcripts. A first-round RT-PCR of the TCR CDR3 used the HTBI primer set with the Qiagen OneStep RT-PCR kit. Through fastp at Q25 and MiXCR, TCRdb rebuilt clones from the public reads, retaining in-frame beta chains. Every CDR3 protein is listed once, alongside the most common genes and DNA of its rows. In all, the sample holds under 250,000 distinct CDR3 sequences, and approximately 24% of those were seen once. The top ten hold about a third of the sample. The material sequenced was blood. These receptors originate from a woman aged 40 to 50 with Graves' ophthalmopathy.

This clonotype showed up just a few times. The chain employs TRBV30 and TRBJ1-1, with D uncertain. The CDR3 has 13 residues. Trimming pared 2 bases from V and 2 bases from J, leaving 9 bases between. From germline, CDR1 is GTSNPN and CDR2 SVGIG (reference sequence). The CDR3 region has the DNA TGTGCCTGGAGTCCACTGGGTAACACTGAAGCTTTCTTT. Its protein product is CAWSPLGNTEAFF. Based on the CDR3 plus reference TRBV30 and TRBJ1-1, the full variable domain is SQTIHQWPATLVQPVGSPLSLECTVEGTSNPNLYWYRQAAGRGLQLLFYSVGIGQISSEVPQNLSASRPQDRQFILSSKKLLLSDSGFYLCAWSPLGNTEAFFGQGTRLTVV.

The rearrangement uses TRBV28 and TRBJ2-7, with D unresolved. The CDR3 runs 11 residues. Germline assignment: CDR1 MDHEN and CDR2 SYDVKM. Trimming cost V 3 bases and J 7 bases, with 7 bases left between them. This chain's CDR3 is CASSFIGEQYF. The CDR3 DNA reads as TGTGCCAGCAGTTTCATTGGAGAGCAGTACTTC.

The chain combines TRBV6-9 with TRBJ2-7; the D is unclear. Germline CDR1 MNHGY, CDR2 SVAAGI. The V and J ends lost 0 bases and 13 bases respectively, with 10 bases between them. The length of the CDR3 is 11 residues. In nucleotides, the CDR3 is TGTGCCAGCAGTTATTCGAGCGTAATCTACTTC. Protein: CASSYSSVIYF.

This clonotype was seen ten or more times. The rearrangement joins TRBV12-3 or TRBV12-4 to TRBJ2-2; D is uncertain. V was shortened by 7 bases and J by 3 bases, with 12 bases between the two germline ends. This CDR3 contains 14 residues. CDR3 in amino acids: CASTLMTDTGELFF. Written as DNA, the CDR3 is TGTGCCAGCACCCTCATGACCGACACCGGGGAGCTGTTTTTT.

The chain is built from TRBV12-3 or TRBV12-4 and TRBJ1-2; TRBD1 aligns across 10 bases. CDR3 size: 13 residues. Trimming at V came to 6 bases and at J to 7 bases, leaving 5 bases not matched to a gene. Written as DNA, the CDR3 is TGTGCCAGCAGAACAGACAGGGGGCTTGGCTACACCTTC. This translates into CASRTDRGLGYTF.

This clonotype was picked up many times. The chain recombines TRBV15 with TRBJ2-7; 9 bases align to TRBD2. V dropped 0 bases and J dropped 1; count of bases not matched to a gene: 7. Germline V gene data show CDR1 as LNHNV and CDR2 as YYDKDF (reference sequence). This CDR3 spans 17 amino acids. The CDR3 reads CATSRDSGGGWSYEQYF. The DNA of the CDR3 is TGTGCCACCAGCAGAGATAGCGGGGGAGGTTGGTCCTACGAGCAGTACTTC. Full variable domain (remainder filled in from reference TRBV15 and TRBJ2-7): DAMVIQNPRYQVTQFGKPVTLSCSQTLNHNVMYWYQQKSSQAPKLLFHYYDKDFNNEADTPDNFQSRRPNTSFCFLDIRSPGLGDTAMYLCATSRDSGGGWSYEQYFGPGTRLTVT.

In DNA, the CDR3 is TGTGCCAGCAGTGGGACTAGCGGCTCACAAGAGACCCAGTACTTC. It encodes CASSGTSGSQETQYF. The chain uses TRBV28 and TRBJ2-5; 11 nucleotides line up with TRBD2. In germline, CDR1 is MDHEN, CDR2 SYDVKM. CDR3 size: 15 residues. The trim removed 5 bases at V and 2 bases at J, leaving 4 bases unmatched.

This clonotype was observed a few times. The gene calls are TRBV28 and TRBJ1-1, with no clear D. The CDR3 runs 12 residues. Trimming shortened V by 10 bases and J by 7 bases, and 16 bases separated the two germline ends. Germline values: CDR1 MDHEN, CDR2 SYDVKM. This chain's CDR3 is CATIVQNHEAFF. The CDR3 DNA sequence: TGTGCCACCATTGTACAGAACCATGAAGCTTTCTTT.

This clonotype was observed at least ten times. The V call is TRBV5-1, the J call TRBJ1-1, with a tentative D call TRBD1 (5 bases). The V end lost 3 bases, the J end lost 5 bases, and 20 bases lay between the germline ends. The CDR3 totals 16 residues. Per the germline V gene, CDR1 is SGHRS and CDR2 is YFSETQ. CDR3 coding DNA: TGCGCCAGCAGCTCGCCGGGACCCGGGGGAGGTACTGAAGCTTTCTTT. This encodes CASSSPGPGGGTEAFF.

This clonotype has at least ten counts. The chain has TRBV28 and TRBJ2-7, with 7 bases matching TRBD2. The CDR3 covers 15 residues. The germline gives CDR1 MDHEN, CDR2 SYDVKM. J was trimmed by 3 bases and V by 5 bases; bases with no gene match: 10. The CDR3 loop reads CASSPTGLADYEQYF. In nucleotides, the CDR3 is TGTGCCAGCAGTCCGACCGGGCTAGCGGACTACGAGCAGTACTTC.

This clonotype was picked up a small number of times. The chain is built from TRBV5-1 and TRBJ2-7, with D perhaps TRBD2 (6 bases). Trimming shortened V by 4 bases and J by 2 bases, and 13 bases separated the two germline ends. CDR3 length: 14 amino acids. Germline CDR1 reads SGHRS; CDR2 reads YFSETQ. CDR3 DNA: TGCGCCAGCAGCCACCGGACGGGAGCCTACGAGCAGTACTTC. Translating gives CASSHRTGAYEQYF.